This is a list of T cell receptor beta chains from one sample in a study of regulatory T cells in long-lasting Graves disease. Via MiXCR, TCRdb re-called the multiplex PCR reads, giving one row per CDR3 protein. The table lists a few hundred thousand distinct CDR3 sequences, 12% of them singletons. This sample also belongs to another study, concerning T cells in Graves' hyperthyroidism and ophthalmopathy.

The starting material was peripheral blood mononuclear cells (PBMCs), obtained at new diagnosis, from a patient treated with antithyroid drugs. All receptors come from a woman between 18 and 30 years old with Graves disease. Both conserved end residues are part of each CDR3. D genes are given only for firm matches. Size values are once, few and many counts, or a class for expanded clones, and some rows have none.

d_call	cdr3_length	clone_size	j_call	v_call	cdr3_aa	cdr3_nt
.	15	many	TRBJ1-2	TRBV4-3	CASSQDSGLGYGYTF	TGCGCCAGCAGCCAAGATTCGGGGTTGGGCTATGGCTACACCTTC
.	16	many	TRBJ2-7	TRBV28	CASSFPTAKSSYEQYF	TGTGCCAGCAGTTTTCCGACAGCGAAGAGCTCCTACGAGCAGTACTTC
.	15	many	TRBJ1-1	TRBV4-1	CASSQVPGGGTEAFF	TGCGCCAGCAGCCAAGTCCCGGGCGGAGGGACTGAAGCTTTCTTT
.	15	many	TRBJ1-5	TRBV6-1	CASSPIRNSNQPQHF	TGTGCCAGCAGTCCGATTCGAAATAGCAATCAGCCCCAGCATTTT
.	15	many	TRBJ1-1	TRBV28	CASSFLRGVNTEAFF	TGTGCCAGCAGTTTTTTAAGGGGGGTCAACACTGAAGCTTTCTTT
.	18	many	TRBJ2-7	TRBV20-1	CSASIRASLNVRDYEQYF	TGCAGTGCTAGCATACGGGCGTCCTTAAACGTGAGGGACTACGAGCAGTACTTC
TRBD1	15	many	TRBJ2-3	TRBV7-2	CASSPRQGETDTQYF	TGTGCCAGCAGCCCGCGACAGGGGGAGACAGATACGCAGTATTTT
.	16	many	TRBJ1-6	TRBV20-1	CSAPSSWSSYNSPLHF	TGCAGTGCGCCATCCTCCTGGAGCTCCTATAATTCACCCCTCCACTTT
.	14	few	TRBJ2-2	TRBV4-1	CASSPDPRTGELFF	TGCGCCAGCAGCCCCGACCCCAGAACCGGGGAGCTGTTTTTT
.	14	few	TRBJ2-3	TRBV9	CASSNHASTDTQYF	TGTGCCAGCAGCAATCACGCTAGCACAGATACGCAGTATTTT
.	15	many	TRBJ1-4	TRBV7-2	CASSGTGRPNEKLFF	TGTGCCAGCAGCGGGACCGGGAGGCCTAATGAAAAACTGTTTTTT
.	16	many	TRBJ1-5	TRBV7-9	CASSLVTGASNQPQHF	TGTGCCAGCAGCTTAGTCACTGGGGCTAGCAATCAGCCCCAGCATTTT
.	17	many	TRBJ1-2	TRBV2	CASSEEKGPNPARGYTF	TGTGCCAGCAGTGAAGAAAAGGGACCCAACCCAGCGCGTGGCTACACCTTC
.	12	many	TRBJ1-1	TRBV2	CASSPTTVEAFF	TGTGCCAGCAGTCCGACAACGGTTGAAGCTTTCTTT
.	12	many	TRBJ1-2	TRBV6-1	CASRRQSYGYTF	TGTGCCAGCAGACGACAAAGCTATGGCTACACCTTC
TRBD2	16	many	TRBJ2-3	TRBV12-3/TRBV12-4	CASSSGLAATTDTQYF	TGTGCCAGCAGTTCCGGACTAGCGGCCACCACAGATACGCAGTATTTT
.	14	many	TRBJ1-1	TRBV6-1	CASRGGGWNTEAFF	TGTGCCAGCAGGGGTGGCGGCTGGAACACTGAAGCTTTCTTT
TRBD2	17	few	TRBJ2-5	TRBV6-2/TRBV6-3	CASMNSGTSGGIKTQYF	TGTGCCAGCATGAATTCCGGGACTAGCGGGGGCATAAAGACCCAGTACTTC
.	15	many	TRBJ1-1	TRBV4-3	CASSQDRGSNTEAFF	TGCGCCAGCAGCCAAGATCGGGGCTCGAACACTGAAGCTTTCTTT
.	14	few	TRBJ1-2	TRBV30	CAWSWDGRSDGYTF	TGTGCCTGGAGTTGGGACGGGAGGTCGGATGGCTACACCTTC
TRBD1	13	few	TRBJ2-7	TRBV20-1	CSAIRQGRYEQYF	TGCAGTGCTATAAGACAGGGACGCTACGAGCAGTACTTC
TRBD1	16	many	TRBJ1-4	TRBV12-3/TRBV12-4	CASSLGPGQGNEKLFF	TGTGCCAGCAGTTTAGGGCCGGGACAGGGGAATGAAAAACTGTTTTTT
.	14	many	TRBJ2-1	TRBV12-3/TRBV12-4	CASSYRPPRGEQFF	TGTGCCAGCAGTTACCGTCCCCCCCGTGGGGAGCAGTTCTTC
TRBD1	13	few	TRBJ1-1	TRBV10-3	CAAQTGQGARAFF	TGTGCCGCTCAAACGGGACAGGGGGCTAGGGCTTTCTTT
TRBD1	15	few	TRBJ1-1	TRBV29-1	CSVEAPGDRPTEASF	TGCAGCGTTGAAGCTCCCGGGGACAGGCCCACTGAAGCTTCCTTT
.	15	many	TRBJ1-6	TRBV27	CASSWGRSLGSPLHF	TGTGCCAGCAGTTGGGGCCGTTCACTCGGTTCACCCCTCCACTTT
TRBD2	16	many	TRBJ2-5	TRBV6-1	CASSQRTSGSRETQYF	TGTGCCAGCAGCCAGCGGACTAGCGGGAGCAGGGAGACCCAGTACTTC
.	16	many	TRBJ1-1	TRBV7-9	CASSFPSTRRLYQAFF	TGTGCCAGCAGCTTTCCGTCGACCCGACGGTTATACCAAGCTTTCTTT
.	15	.	TRBJ1-4	TRBV20-1	CSARLTGSNNEKLFF	TGCAGTGCTAGGTTGACAGGCTCCAATAATGAAAAACTGTTTTTT
.	16	many	TRBJ1-5	TRBV10-3	CASRGYDQTPNQPQHF	TGTGCCTCGAGGGGCTACGATCAGACACCAAATCAGCCCCAGCATTTT
.	18	many	TRBJ2-1	TRBV12-3/TRBV12-4	CASSFRFGALPSYNEQFF	TGTGCCAGCAGTTTCCGATTCGGGGCTCTTCCCTCCTACAATGAGCAGTTCTTC
.	15	many	TRBJ1-1	TRBV11-3	CASSTDGRLNTEAFF	TGTGCCAGCAGCACCGACGGACGTTTGAACACTGAAGCTTTCTTT
.	12	.	TRBJ2-7	TRBV29-1	CSVAVSRYEQYF	TGCAGCGTCGCCGTGTCACGCTACGAGCAGTACTTC
.	15	.	TRBJ1-5	TRBV6-2/TRBV6-3	CASSYSAGRDQPQHF	TGTGCCAGCAGTTACTCGGCCGGACGTGATCAGCCCCAGCATTTT
TRBD2	16	many	TRBJ2-1	TRBV27	CASSLSGTSSYNEQFF	TGTGCCAGCAGTTTATCGGGGACTAGCAGCTACAATGAGCAGTTCTTC
TRBD2	17	many	TRBJ2-3	TRBV11-2	CASSLGAAGGVLDTQYF	TGTGCCAGCAGCTTAGGGGCAGCGGGAGGGGTTTTGGATACGCAGTATTTT
.	18	many	TRBJ1-1	TRBV3-1	CASSQVAGRVGMNTEAFF	TGTGCCAGCAGCCAAGTGGCCGGGAGAGTAGGGATGAACACTGAAGCTTTCTTT
.	15	.	TRBJ1-4	TRBV7-8	CASSLARDNEEKLFF	TGTGCCAGCAGCTTAGCGCGAGACAATGAAGAAAAACTGTTTTTT
.	14	once	TRBJ2-1	TRBV19	CASSIGDSYNEQFF	TGTGCCAGTAGTATTGGGGACTCATACAATGAGCAGTTCTTC
.	14	many	TRBJ2-7	TRBV7-9	CASSLGGPIYEQYF	TGTGCCAGCAGCTTAGGAGGTCCAATCTACGAGCAGTACTTC
.	17	many	TRBJ1-4	TRBV7-2	CASSFRPVLTTNEKLFF	TGTGCCAGCAGCTTTCGCCCCGTACTTACAACTAATGAAAAACTGTTTTTT
.	14	many	TRBJ1-1	TRBV18	CASSPLPGNTEAFF	TGTGCCAGCTCACCTCTTCCCGGGAACACTGAAGCTTTCTTT
.	11	many	TRBJ2-2	TRBV3-1	CASQSTGELFF	TGTGCCAGCCAGTCTACCGGGGAGCTGTTTTTT
TRBD2	16	.	TRBJ2-2	TRBV3-1	CASSQEDGGYTGELFF	TGTGCCAGCAGCCAAGAAGACGGGGGGTACACCGGGGAGCTGTTTTTT
.	16	many	TRBJ1-5	TRBV5-8	CASSHLGRGRNQPQHF	TGTGCCAGCAGCCACCTTGGCAGGGGACGCAATCAGCCCCAGCATTTT
TRBD1	15	many	TRBJ1-2	TRBV18	CASSGDRGSAIGYTF	TGTGCCAGCTCAGGAGACAGGGGATCGGCTATAGGCTACACCTTC
.	14	many	TRBJ2-5	TRBV28	CASSPREYQETQYF	TGTGCCAGCAGCCCTAGGGAGTACCAAGAGACCCAGTACTTC
TRBD1	13	few	TRBJ2-1	TRBV5-6	CASAVGRGREQFF	TGTGCCAGCGCGGTAGGCAGGGGGCGGGAGCAGTTCTTC
.	14	.	TRBJ1-2	TRBV7-9	CASSLGRAFYGYTF	TGTGCCAGCAGCTTAGGCAGGGCCTTCTATGGCTACACCTTC
TRBD2	12	many	TRBJ2-7	TRBV12-3/TRBV12-4	CASSGLADEQYF	TGTGCCAGCAGTGGTCTAGCGGATGAGCAGTACTTC
.	14	.	TRBJ2-7	TRBV19	CASSIWDKPYEQYF	TGTGCCAGTAGTATATGGGACAAACCCTACGAGCAGTACTTC
TRBD1	16	many	TRBJ2-3	TRBV18	CASSSNQGAYTDTQYF	TGTGCCAGCTCATCAAATCAGGGGGCCTACACAGATACGCAGTATTTT
.	11	.	TRBJ2-1	TRBV20-1	CSASTRDEQFF	TGCAGTGCTAGTACCCGGGATGAGCAGTTCTTC
.	12	many	TRBJ2-1	TRBV27	CASSDLGESWFF	TGTGCCAGCAGTGACCTCGGAGAGTCGTGGTTCTTC